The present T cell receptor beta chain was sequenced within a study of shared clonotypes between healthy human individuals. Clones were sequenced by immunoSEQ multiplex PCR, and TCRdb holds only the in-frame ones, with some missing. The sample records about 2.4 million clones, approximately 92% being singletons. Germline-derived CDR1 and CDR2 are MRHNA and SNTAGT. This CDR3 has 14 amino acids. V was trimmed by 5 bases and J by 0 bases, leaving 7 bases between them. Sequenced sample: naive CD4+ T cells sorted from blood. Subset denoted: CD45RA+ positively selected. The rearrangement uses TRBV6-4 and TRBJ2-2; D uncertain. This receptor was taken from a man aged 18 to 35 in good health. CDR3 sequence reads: CASSSSANTGELFF. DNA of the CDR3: TGTGCCAGCAGTAGTTCAGCGAACACCGGGGAGCTGTTTTTT.